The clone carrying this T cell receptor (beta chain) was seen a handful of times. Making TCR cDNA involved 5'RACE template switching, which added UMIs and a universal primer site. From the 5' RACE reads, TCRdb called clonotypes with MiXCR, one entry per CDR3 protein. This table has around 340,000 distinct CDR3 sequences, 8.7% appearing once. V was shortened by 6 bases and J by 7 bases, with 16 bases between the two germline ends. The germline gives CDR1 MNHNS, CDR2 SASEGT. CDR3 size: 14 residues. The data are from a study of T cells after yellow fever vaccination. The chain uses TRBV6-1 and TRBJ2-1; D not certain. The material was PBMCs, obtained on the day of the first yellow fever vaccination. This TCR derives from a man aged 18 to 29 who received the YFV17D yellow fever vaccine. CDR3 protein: CASRTRPQGNEQFF. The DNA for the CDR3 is TGTGCCAGCAGGACCCGGCCCCAAGGAAATGAGCAGTTCTTC.